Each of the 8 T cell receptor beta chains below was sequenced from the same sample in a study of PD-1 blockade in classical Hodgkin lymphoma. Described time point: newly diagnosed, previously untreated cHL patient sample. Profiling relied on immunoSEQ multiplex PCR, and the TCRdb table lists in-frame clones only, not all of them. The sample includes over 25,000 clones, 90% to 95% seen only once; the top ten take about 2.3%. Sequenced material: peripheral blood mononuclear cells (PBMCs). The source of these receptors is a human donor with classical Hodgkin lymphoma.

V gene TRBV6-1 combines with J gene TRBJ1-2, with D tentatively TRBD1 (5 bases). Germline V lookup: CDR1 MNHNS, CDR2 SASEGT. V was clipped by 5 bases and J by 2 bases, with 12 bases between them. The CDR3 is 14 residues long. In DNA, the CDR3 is TGTGCCAGCAGTACCCGGGACCCAAACTATGGCTACACCTTC. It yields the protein CASSTRDPNYGYTF.

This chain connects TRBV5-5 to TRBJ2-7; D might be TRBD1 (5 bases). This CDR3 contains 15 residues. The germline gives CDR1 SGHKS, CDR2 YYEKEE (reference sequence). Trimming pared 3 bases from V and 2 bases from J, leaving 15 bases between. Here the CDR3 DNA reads TGTGCCAGCAGCTACGGACATCTTGCAACCTACGAGCAGTACTTC. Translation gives CASSYGHLATYEQYF.

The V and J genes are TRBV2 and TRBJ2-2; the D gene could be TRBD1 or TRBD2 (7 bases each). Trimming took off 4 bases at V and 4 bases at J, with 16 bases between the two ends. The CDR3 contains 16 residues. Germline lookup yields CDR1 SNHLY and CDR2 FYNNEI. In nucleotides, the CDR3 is TGTGCCAGCAGTGTTGAGCGGGACAGAGGCACCGGGGAGCTGTTTTTT. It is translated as CASSVERDRGTGELFF.

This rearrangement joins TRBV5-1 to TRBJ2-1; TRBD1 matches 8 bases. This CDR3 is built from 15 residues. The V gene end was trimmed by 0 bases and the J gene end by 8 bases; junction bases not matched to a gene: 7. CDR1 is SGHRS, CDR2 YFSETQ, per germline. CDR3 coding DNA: TGCGCCAGCAGCTTGGGGCAGGGGGCCAATGATGAGCAGTTCTTC. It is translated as CASSLGQGANDEQFF.

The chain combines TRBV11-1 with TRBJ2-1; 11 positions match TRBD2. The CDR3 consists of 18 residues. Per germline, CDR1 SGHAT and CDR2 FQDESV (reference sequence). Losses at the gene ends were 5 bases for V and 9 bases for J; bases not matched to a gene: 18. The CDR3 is CASSRGDTSGGRHGEQFF. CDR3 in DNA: TGTGCCAGCAGCCGTGGAGATACTAGCGGGGGCCGCCACGGTGAGCAGTTCTTC.

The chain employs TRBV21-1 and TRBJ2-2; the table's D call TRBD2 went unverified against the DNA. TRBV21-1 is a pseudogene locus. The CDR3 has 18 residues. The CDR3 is CASSKEGLVNYDTGELFF. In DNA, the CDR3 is TGTGCCAGCAGCAAAGAGGGACTCGTCAATTATGACACCGGGGAGCTGTTTTTT.

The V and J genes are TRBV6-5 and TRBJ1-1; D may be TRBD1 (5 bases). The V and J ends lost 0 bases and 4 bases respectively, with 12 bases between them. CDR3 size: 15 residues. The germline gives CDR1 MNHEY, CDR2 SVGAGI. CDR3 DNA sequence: TGTGCCAGCAGTTACTCATGGGGCGCGGGCACTGAAGCTTTCTTT. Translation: CASSYSWGAGTEAFF.

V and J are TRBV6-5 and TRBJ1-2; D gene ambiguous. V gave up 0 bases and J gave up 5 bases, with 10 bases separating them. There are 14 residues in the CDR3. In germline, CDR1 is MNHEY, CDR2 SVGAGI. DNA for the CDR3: TGTGCCAGCAGTTACTCGATTCGGGGATATGGCTACACCTTC. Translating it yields CASSYSIRGYGYTF.